Here is one T cell receptor beta chain with its context. The sample originates from a study of cytomegalovirus exposure and HLA in healthy donors. This CDR3 comprises 12 residues. Germline CDR1 and CDR2: GTSNPN and SVGIG (reference sequence). Trimming at V came to 1 base and at J to 12 bases, leaving 8 bases not matched to a gene. Method: immunoSEQ multiplex PCR; TCRdb's copy keeps in-frame clones and lacks some. Of tens of thousands of clones in the sample, 94% were seen once. Material for sequencing was PBMCs. The sequence was obtained from a woman younger than 30 in good health and CMV-seropositive. The chain employs TRBV30 and TRBJ1-2; the match to TRBD1 covers 7 bases. CDR3 nucleotide sequence: TGTGCCTGGAGTGCCGGACAGGATCCCCACACCTTC. Translation gives CAWSAGQDPHTF.